This TCR beta chain originates from a study of cytomegalovirus exposure and HLA in healthy donors. Study observations and caveats: Later analysis suggested most CMV-associated TCR beta chains were HLA-restricted. In an earlier analysis, in 620 or so donors, most V segments appeared productive either ~90% or ~30% of the time.

The length of the CDR3 is 14 residues. V was clipped by 1 base and J by 7 bases, with 13 bases between them. Germline V gene sequence: CDR1 SGHVS, CDR2 FNYEAQ. This clone has more than one count but fewer than ten. Its antigen is still unknown. Both 60 Vbeta primers and 13 Jbeta primers went into the PCR. Profiled with immunoSEQ multiplex PCR; TCRdb holds only in-frame clones, not every one. Of 150,000 to 200,000 clones in the sample, roughly three quarters were seen once. The source of this sequence is a man between 35 and 55 years old in good health and CMV-seropositive. Sample: PBMCs. The rearrangement uses TRBV7-6 and TRBJ1-2; perhaps TRBD1 as D (6 bases). The CDR3 sequence is CASSLEVGAIGYTF. The CDR3 DNA reads as TGTGCCAGCAGCTTAGAGGTGGGGGCGATTGGCTACACCTTC.